This T cell receptor beta chain was retrieved from a study of shared clonotypes between healthy human individuals. Study results and limitations: Memory subsets generally showed smaller estimated richness than naive subsets did.

The DNA input per sorted-subset replicate PCR was 200 to 250 ng, corresponding to 28,000 or so T cell genomes. Repertoires were generated with immunoSEQ multiplex PCR, while TCRdb's copy carries only in-frame clones and drops some. Among 150,000 to 200,000 clones listed, approximately 60% were seen once. This CDR3 has 14 residues. With 2 bases removed from V and 9 bases from J, the gap between germline ends came to 14 bases. CDR1 is MNHNS and CDR2 is SASEGT in the germline V gene. Note on this clone: The target antigen is unknown.

The V gene is TRBV6-1, the J gene TRBJ1-5; the D gene is possibly TRBD1 (6 bases). The sequence derives from a man aged 25 to 40 in good health. The sequenced sample consisted of memory CD4+ T cells sorted from blood. Subset indicated: CD45RA-negative fraction. The CDR3 sequence is CASSERGGYLPQHF. The CDR3 DNA reads as TGTGCCAGCAGTGAAAGGGGGGGTTATCTGCCCCAGCATTTT.